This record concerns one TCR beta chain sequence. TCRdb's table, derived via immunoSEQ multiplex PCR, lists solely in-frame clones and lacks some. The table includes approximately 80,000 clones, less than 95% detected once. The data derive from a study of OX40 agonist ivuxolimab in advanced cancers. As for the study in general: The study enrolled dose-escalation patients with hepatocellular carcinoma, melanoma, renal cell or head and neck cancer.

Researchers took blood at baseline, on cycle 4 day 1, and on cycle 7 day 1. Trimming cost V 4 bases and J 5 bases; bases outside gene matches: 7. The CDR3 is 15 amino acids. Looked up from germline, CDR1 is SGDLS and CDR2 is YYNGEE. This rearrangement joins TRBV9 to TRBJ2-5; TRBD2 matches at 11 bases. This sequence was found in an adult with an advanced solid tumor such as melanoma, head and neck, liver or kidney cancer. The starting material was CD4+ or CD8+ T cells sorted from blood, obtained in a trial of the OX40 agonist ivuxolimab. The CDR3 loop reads CASSISGGAGETQYF. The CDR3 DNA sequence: TGTGCCAGCAGCATTAGCGGGGGGGCGGGCGAGACCCAGTACTTC.